The T cell receptor (beta chain) described here comes from a study of cytomegalovirus exposure and HLA in healthy donors. Study-wide results and caveats: Relative to equally common others, HLA-associated TCR beta chains showed greater clonal expansion in a later analysis. HLA alleles showed associations with some 17,000 TCR beta sequences in a later analysis, at a 0.05 false discovery rate. DRB1 showed the most TCR associations and HLA-C the fewest in a later analysis, as rates varied by HLA locus. Apart from CMV serostatus, no immune exposure information was available.

On this clone itself: Its antigen is currently unknown.

Germline assignment: CDR1 SGDLS and CDR2 YYNGEE. This CDR3 has 15 residues. Trimming removed 6 bases from V and 4 bases from J; junction bases left unmatched: 11. Primers: 60 Vbeta forward and 13 Jbeta reverse. Data came from immunoSEQ multiplex PCR; TCRdb stores just in-frame clones and leaves some out. The sample shows approximately 110,000 clones, over 60% of them seen only once. The receptor's source is a human donor in good health. The sequenced material came from PBMCs. The chain is built from TRBV9 and TRBJ2-5; 8 bases map to TRBD1. In DNA, the CDR3 is TGTGCCAGCACTCCCTATACAGGGGGTGGAGAGACCCAGTACTTC. The encoded protein is CASTPYTGGGETQYF.